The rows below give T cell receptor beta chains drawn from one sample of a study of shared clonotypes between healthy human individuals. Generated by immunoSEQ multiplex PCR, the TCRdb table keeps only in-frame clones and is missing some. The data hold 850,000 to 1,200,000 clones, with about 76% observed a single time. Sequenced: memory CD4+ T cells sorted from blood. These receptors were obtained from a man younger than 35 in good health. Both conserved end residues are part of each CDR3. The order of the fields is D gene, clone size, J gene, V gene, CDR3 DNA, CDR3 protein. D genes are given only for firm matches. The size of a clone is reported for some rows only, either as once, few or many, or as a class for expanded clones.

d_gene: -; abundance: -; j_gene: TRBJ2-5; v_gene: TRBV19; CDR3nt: TGTGCCAGTAGTATTAGAGGGGGGCAGTTTAAGGAGACCCAGTACTTC; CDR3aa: CASSIRGGQFKETQYF
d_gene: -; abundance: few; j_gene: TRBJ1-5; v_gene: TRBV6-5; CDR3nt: TGTGCCAGCAGTTACGACAGAAACGGGGGTCAGCCCCAGCATTTT; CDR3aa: CASSYDRNGGQPQHF
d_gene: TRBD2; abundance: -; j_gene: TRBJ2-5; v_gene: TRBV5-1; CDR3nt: TGCGCCAGCAGCGAAATTAGCGGGAGTGGAGAGACCCAGTACTTC; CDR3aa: CASSEISGSGETQYF
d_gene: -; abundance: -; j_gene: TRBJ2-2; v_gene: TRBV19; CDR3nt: TGTGCCAGTAGTCTACCCCCCCGCACCGGGGAGCTGTTTTTT; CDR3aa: CASSLPPRTGELFF
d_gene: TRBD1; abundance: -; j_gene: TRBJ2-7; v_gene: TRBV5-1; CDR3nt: TGCGCCAGCAGAATGGGACAGGGGTCGACCTACGAGCAGTACTTC; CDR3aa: CASRMGQGSTYEQYF
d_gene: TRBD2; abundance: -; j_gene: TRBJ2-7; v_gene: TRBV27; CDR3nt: TGTGCCAGCAGTTTACACGGGGGGACTTACGAGCAGTACTTC; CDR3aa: CASSLHGGTYEQYF
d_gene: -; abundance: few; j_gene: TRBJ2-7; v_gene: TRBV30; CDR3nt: TGTGCCTGGAATCCAGGGCAACGCTCCTACGAGCAGTACTTC; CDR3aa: CAWNPGQRSYEQYF
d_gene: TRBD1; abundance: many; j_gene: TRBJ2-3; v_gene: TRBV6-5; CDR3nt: TGTGCCAGCAGTGTTGGACAGGGCGCAGATACGCAGTATTTT; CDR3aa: CASSVGQGADTQYF
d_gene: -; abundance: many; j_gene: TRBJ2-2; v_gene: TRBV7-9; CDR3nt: TGTGCCAGCAGCTTAGCGCCATCGGGGGGCGCGAACACCGGGGAGCTGTTTTTT; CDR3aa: CASSLAPSGGANTGELFF
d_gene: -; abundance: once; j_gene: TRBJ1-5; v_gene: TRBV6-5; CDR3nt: TGTGCCAGCAGCTCCAGGGCTAATCAGCCCCAGCATTTT; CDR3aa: CASSSRANQPQHF
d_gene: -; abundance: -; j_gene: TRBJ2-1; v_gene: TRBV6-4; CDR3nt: TGTGCCAGCAGTGACTGGGGCAATGAGCAGTTCTTC; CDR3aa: CASSDWGNEQFF
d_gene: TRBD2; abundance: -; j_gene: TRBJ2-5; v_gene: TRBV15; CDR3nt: TGTGCCACCAGCAGAGGGACTAGCGGGACGTACCAGATGGAGACCCAGTACTTC; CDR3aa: CATSRGTSGTYQMETQYF
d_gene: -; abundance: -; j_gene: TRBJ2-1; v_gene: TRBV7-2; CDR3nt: TGTGCCAGCAGCTTAGAGGGTGAGCAGTTCTTC; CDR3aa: CASSLEGEQFF
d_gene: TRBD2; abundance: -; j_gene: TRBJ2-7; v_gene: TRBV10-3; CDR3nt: TGTGCCATCAGTGAGTCCTCGCCGGGACTAGCGGGAGCCGAGCAGTACTTC; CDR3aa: CAISESSPGLAGAEQYF
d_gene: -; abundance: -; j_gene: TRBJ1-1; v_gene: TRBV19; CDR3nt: TGTGCCAGTAGTAGGAGGGTAATGACAGCGTCAAAAATGAACACTGAAGCTTTCTTT; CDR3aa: CASSRRVMTASKMNTEAFF
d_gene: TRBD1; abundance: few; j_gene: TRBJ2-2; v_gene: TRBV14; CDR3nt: TGTGCCAGCAGCCTTAGGGACAGAACCGGGGAGCTGTTTTTT; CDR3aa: CASSLRDRTGELFF
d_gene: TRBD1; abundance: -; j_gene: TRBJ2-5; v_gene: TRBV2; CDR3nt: TGTGCCAGCAGCGGGGACAGGGGGCCAGAGACCCAGTACTTC; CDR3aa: CASSGDRGPETQYF
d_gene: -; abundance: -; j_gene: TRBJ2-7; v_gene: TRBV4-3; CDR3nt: TGCGCCAGCAGCCAAGAGCGATGGCGAGAGCAGTACTTC; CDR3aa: CASSQERWREQYF
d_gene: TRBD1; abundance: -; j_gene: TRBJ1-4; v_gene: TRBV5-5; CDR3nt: TGTGCCAGCTCCTCCGCCCAGGGGGCAGCTAATGAAAAACTGTTTTTT; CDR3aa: CASSSAQGAANEKLFF
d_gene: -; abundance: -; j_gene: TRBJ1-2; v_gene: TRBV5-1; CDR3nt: TGCGCCAGCAGCCTCAGCTCGGCAGGGGCTAACTATGGCTACACCTTC; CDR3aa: CASSLSSAGANYGYTF
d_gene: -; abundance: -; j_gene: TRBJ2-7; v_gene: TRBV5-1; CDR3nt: TGCGCCAGCAGCTTGGAGAGGGCGTCATACGAGCAGTACTTC; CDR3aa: CASSLERASYEQYF
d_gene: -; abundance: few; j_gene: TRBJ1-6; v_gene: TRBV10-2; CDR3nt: TGCGCCAGCAGCCCGGCCATTGGGAATTCACCCCTCCACTTT; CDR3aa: CASSPAIGNSPLHF
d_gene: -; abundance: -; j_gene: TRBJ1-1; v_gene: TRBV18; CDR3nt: TGTGCCAGCTCCAGCTCCATGGATAGTGGGAACACTGAAGCTTTCTTT; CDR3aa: CASSSSMDSGNTEAFF
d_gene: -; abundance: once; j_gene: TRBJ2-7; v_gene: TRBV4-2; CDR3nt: TGTGCCAGCAGCCAAGATATGGGCGAGCAGTACTTC; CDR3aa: CASSQDMGEQYF
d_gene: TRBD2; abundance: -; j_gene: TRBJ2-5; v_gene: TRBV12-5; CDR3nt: TGTGCTAGTGGTTTGGGCCCTCGGGGGGGAGAGACCCAGTACTTC; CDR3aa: CASGLGPRGGETQYF
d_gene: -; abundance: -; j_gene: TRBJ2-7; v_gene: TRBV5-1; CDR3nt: TGCGCCAGCAGCTTGGGGCAGGCGAGCTCCTACGAGCAGTACTTC; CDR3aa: CASSLGQASSYEQYF
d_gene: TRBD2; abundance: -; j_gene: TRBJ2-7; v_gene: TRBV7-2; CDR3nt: TGTGCCAGCAGCTTGACTAGCGGAACTTCCTACGAGCAGTACTTC; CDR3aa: CASSLTSGTSYEQYF
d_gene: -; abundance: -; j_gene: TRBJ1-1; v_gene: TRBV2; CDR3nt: TGTGCCAGCAGAGAGAAGGGGTACGGCACTGAAGCTTTCTTT; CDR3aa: CASREKGYGTEAFF
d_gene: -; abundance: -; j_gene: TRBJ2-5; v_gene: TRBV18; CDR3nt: TGTGCCAGCTCACCAGGTGTCCAAGAGACCCAGTACTTC; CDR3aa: CASSPGVQETQYF